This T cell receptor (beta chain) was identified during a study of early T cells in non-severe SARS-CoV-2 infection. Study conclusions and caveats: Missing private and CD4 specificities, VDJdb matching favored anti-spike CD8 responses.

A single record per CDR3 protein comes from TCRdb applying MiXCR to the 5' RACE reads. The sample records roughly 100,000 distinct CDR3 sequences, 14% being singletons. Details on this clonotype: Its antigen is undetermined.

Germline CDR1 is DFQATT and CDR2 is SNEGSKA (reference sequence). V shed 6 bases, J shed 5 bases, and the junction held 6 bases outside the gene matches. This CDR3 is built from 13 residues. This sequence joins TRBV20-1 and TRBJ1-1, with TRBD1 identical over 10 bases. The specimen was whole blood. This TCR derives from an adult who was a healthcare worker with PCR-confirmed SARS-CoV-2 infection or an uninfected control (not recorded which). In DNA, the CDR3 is TGCAGTGCCCCAGGGACAGGGGAGACTGAAGCTTTCTTT. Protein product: CSAPGTGETEAFF.